Shown below are 12 T cell receptor beta chains from a single sample sequenced in a study of response to subunit inactivated influenza vaccine. A single record per CDR3 protein comes from TCRdb applying MiXCR to the RT-PCR reads. The sample carries 490,000 or so distinct CDR3 sequences, roughly 8.2% recorded once. The input for sequencing was PBMCs from blood, taken 23 months after vaccination. The receptors come from a man in his fifties or sixties who received an inactivated influenza vaccine.

This clonotype was detected a few times. V usage is TRBV4-2 and J usage is TRBJ1-2, with 9 bases aligning to TRBD1. Germline values: CDR1 LGHNA, CDR2 YNFKEQ. V shed 0 bases and J 2 bases; nucleotides not matched to a gene: 1. CDR3 length equals 15 residues. CDR3 nucleotide sequence: TGTGCCAGCAGCCAAGAGGGACAGGGAAACTATGGCTACACCTTC. Translation: CASSQEGQGNYGYTF.

CDR3: CASSLDGFYGYTF. The CDR3 coding sequence is TGTGCCAGCAGCTTAGATGGGTTCTATGGCTACACCTTC. This chain joins TRBV7-9 and TRBJ1-2; D unresolved. V shed 1 base and J shed 4 bases, with 7 bases lying between them. Germline values: CDR1 SEHNR, CDR2 FQNEAQ (reference sequence). This CDR3 comprises 13 residues.

The J gene is TRBJ1-5, the V gene TRBV6-2 or TRBV6-3, with D maybe TRBD1 (6 bases). CDR3 size: 15 residues. Germline CDR1 is MNHEY and CDR2 is SVGEGT. The ends were cut back, 2 bases at V and 5 bases at J, with 13 bases in the middle. The CDR3 bases are TGTGCCAGCAGTTACCCCGATGGGGGCGATCAGCCCCAGCATTTT. Amino acid sequence: CASSYPDGGDQPQHF.

This clonotype was picked up a small number of times. This chain joins TRBV27 and TRBJ2-2; D is unclear. Germline V gene data show CDR1 as MNHEY and CDR2 as SMNVEV (reference sequence). The V end was cut by 7 bases, the J end by 4 bases, with 10 bases between. The CDR3 loop spans 13 amino acids. The CDR3 reads CASKNFGTGELFF. The CDR3 DNA reads as TGTGCCAGCAAGAATTTTGGCACCGGGGAGCTGTTTTTT.

The chain joins TRBV29-1 to TRBJ2-2, with TRBD2 identical over 10 bases. CDR1 is SQVTM and CDR2 is ANQGSEA in the germline V gene. The CDR3 extends over 14 amino acids. Trimming at V came to 4 bases and at J to 3 bases, leaving 2 bases not matched to a gene. The CDR3 bases are TGCAGCGTTGTGCTAGCGGGAGACACCGGGGAGCTGTTTTTT. It translates to CSVVLAGDTGELFF.

The chain recombines TRBV25-1 with TRBJ2-5, with 11 bases aligning to TRBD2. The CDR3 sequence is 18 residues long. CDR1 and CDR2 from the germline V gene are MGHDK and SYGVNS. V was clipped by 0 bases and J by 5 bases; unmatched bases: 11. The CDR3 is CASSEYRGSGGAGETQYF. In DNA, the CDR3 is TGTGCCAGCAGTGAATATCGGGGTAGCGGGGGGGCAGGGGAGACCCAGTACTTC.

This clonotype was seen at least ten times. J is TRBJ1-5 and V is TRBV6-2 or TRBV6-3; D may be TRBD1 (5 bases). CDR1 MNHEY and CDR2 SVGEGT come from the germline V gene. V lost 2 bases and J 4 bases, leaving 12 bases between the germline ends. The CDR3 contains 15 residues. The CDR3: CASSYVGGPNQPQHF. The CDR3 DNA reads TGTGCCAGCAGTTACGTGGGGGGTCCGAATCAGCCCCAGCATTTT.

This chain uses TRBV7-3 with TRBJ2-5; TRBD1 agrees at 10 bases. J was trimmed by 6 bases and V by 6 bases; bases with no gene match: 7. The germline gives CDR1 SGHTA, CDR2 FQGTGA. CDR3 length: 14 amino acids. The CDR3: CASSPTGGDQTQYF. The CDR3 DNA sequence: TGTGCCAGCAGTCCGACAGGGGGCGATCAGACCCAGTACTTC.

V and J are TRBV20-1 and TRBJ2-3, with a possible D match to TRBD1 (6 bases). V gave up 3 bases and J gave up 3 bases, with 16 bases separating them. This CDR3 is built from 15 residues. Germline values: CDR1 DFQATT, CDR2 SNEGSKA (reference sequence). The CDR3 reads CSASSSRGSTDTQYF. The CDR3 DNA reads TGCAGTGCTAGCTCATCTAGGGGGAGTACAGATACGCAGTATTTT.

This clonotype was counted between two and nine times. This chain links TRBV3-1 with TRBJ2-7, with no clear D. This CDR3 has 14 residues. Germline-derived CDR1 and CDR2 are LGHDT and YNNKEL (reference sequence). Trimming removed 1 base from V and 5 bases from J, with 12 bases in between. CDR3: CASSQAPTADEQYF. The CDR3, as DNA: TGTGCCAGCAGCCAAGCCCCCACGGCAGACGAGCAGTACTTC.

Only a few counts were recorded for this clonotype. The chain uses TRBV6-1 and TRBJ1-5; tentative D call: TRBD1 (6 bases). The CDR3 contains 16 residues. V lost 0 bases and J lost 5, with 14 bases in between. Looked up from germline, CDR1 is MNHNS and CDR2 is SASEGT. Here the CDR3 DNA reads TGTGCCAGCAGTGAAGCGCAAGGGGGGTCCTATCAGCCCCAGCATTTT. This translates into CASSEAQGGSYQPQHF.

This clonotype has ten or more counts. This chain connects TRBV5-6 to TRBJ2-1; D possibly corresponds to TRBD1 (5 bases). Trimming left V 5 bases short and J 4 bases short, with 19 bases between. The germline V gene has CDR1 SGHDT and CDR2 YYEEEE. The CDR3 loop spans 16 amino acids. Here the CDR3 reads CASSSPQGKKYNEQFF. The CDR3 DNA sequence: TGTGCCAGCAGTTCTCCCCAGGGTAAAAAATACAATGAGCAGTTCTTC. The full variable domain, in which reference TRBV5-6 and TRBJ2-1 provide the parts outside the CDR3, is DAGVTQSPTHLIKTRGQQVTLRCSPKSGHDTVSWYQQALGQGPQFIFQYYEEEERQRGNFPDRFSGHQFPNYSSELNVNALLLGDSALYLCASSSPQGKKYNEQFFGPGTRLTVL.